This TCR beta chain originates from a study of somatic mutations in cytotoxic T cells in rheumatoid arthritis. Notes on the study in general: About an eighth of the roughly 60 patients had a largest CD8+ clone above 20% of CD8+ cells.

Notes on this clone: What it binds is unknown.

The study pulled out CD4+ and CD8+ cells with positive magnetic bead selection and then checked their purity by flow cytometry. Sequencing was performed with immunoSEQ multiplex PCR; in TCRdb, only in-frame clones are kept and a portion is missing. The repertoire includes about 29,000 clones, approximately 86% of them detected once, and approximately 9.4% sits in the top ten. Germline CDR1 and CDR2: GTSNPN and SVGIG (reference sequence). The CDR3 is made up of 14 amino acids. V lost 0 bases, J lost 2 bases, and 11 bases lay in between. The V gene is TRBV30, the J gene TRBJ2-7, with unresolved D. The sample comprised CD8+ T cells sorted from blood. The source of this sequence is an adult with rheumatoid arthritis. The CDR3 DNA reads as TGTGCCTGGAGTGTACTTGGGATCGCCTACGAGCAGTACTTC. Its translation is CAWSVLGIAYEQYF.